This is a list of T cell receptor beta chains from one sample in a study of response to subunit inactivated influenza vaccine. In TCRdb, the RT-PCR reads were re-called with MiXCR into one record per CDR3 protein. Of 600,000 to 700,000 distinct CDR3 sequences listed, 12% to 15% are singletons. Sequencing was performed on PBMCs from blood, taken roughly 2 weeks before vaccination. All receptors come from a middle-aged man who received an inactivated influenza vaccine. Both conserved end residues are part of each CDR3. A D gene is named only where the DNA matches it firmly. Some rows mark clone size as missing; the rest say once, few, many or name a class of expanded clone.

j_call d_call clone_size v_call cdr3_aa cdr3_nt
TRBJ1-2 TRBD1 few TRBV5-8 CASRLPGTVYGYTF TGTGCCAGCAGACTCCCCGGGACAGTCTATGGCTACACCTTC
TRBJ1-1 - few TRBV7-9 CASSLGTFPEAFF TGTGCCAGCAGCCTAGGGACCTTCCCTGAAGCTTTCTTT
TRBJ2-2 - many TRBV7-2 CASSTTVGELFF TGTGCCAGCAGCACGACCGTAGGGGAGCTGTTTTTT
TRBJ2-1 TRBD2 - TRBV15 CATSGTSGMIPFSYNEQFF TGTGCCACCAGCGGTACTAGCGGGATGATCCCCTTCTCCTACAATGAGCAGTTCTTC
TRBJ1-1 TRBD1 few TRBV5-1 CASSAPGQGTEAFF TGCGCCAGCAGCGCGCCGGGACAGGGTACTGAAGCTTTCTTT
TRBJ2-3 - - TRBV10-3 CAIKGSRGETDTQYF TGTGCCATCAAAGGGAGTAGGGGCGAGACAGATACGCAGTATTTT
TRBJ2-1 - - TRBV11-2 CASSLGLRGILIGEQFF TGTGCCAGCAGCTTGGGGCTGAGGGGGATCCTAATAGGGGAGCAGTTCTTC
TRBJ1-5 - few TRBV27 CASSFEGRANQPQHF TGTGCCAGCAGTTTCGAGGGTCGTGCAAATCAGCCCCAGCATTTT
TRBJ2-1 - - TRBV5-1 CASSLGQDGNEQFF TGCGCCAGCAGCTTGGGTCAGGACGGCAATGAGCAGTTCTTC
TRBJ2-7 - once TRBV2 CASGLSSYEQYF TGTGCCAGCGGGTTAAGCTCCTACGAGCAGTACTTC
TRBJ1-1 - few TRBV6-5 CASSYEQGRNTEAFF TGTGCCAGCAGTTACGAACAGGGAAGGAACACTGAAGCTTTCTTT
TRBJ1-2 - many TRBV18 CASSPPGTQLIGGYTF TGTGCCAGCTCACCCCCCGGGACACAACTGATAGGGGGCTACACCTTC
TRBJ2-1 TRBD1 many TRBV29-1 CSAGTGGFGEQFF TGCAGCGCCGGGACAGGGGGTTTCGGTGAGCAGTTCTTC
TRBJ2-1 TRBD2 many TRBV6-5 CASSYTSDNEQFF TGTGCCAGCAGTTACACTAGCGACAATGAGCAGTTCTTC
TRBJ1-1 - - TRBV12-3/TRBV12-4 CASTGDTSNTEAFF TGTGCCAGCACCGGGGACACATCGAACACTGAAGCTTTCTTT
TRBJ2-2 TRBD2 once TRBV5-1 CASSQTSRNTGELFF TGCGCCAGCAGCCAGACTAGCAGAAACACCGGGGAGCTGTTTTTT
TRBJ1-3 - - TRBV12-3/TRBV12-4 CASSFVWSSGNTIYF TGTGCCAGCAGTTTCGTTTGGAGCTCTGGAAACACCATATATTTT
TRBJ2-3 TRBD2 - TRBV20-1 CSARDLRLAGYTDTQSF TGCAGTGCTAGAGATCTTCGGCTAGCGGGGTACACAGATACGCAGTCTTTT
TRBJ2-7 TRBD2 few TRBV24-1 CATSAGGLENEQYF TGTGCCACCAGTGCGGGGGGACTCGAGAACGAGCAGTACTTC
TRBJ2-4 - - TRBV20-1 CSAGDSRGAKNIQYF TGCAGTGCAGGGGACTCCCGGGGGGCCAAAAACATTCAGTACTTC
TRBJ2-3 - many TRBV2 CASSRGTSSTDTQYF TGTGCCAGCAGTCGCGGGACTTCTAGCACAGATACGCAGTATTTT
TRBJ2-1 TRBD2 - TRBV5-1 CASSLERGGLAGVPAPRQFF TGCGCCAGCAGCTTGGAGAGGGGCGGACTAGCGGGGGTTCCCGCGCCTCGGCAGTTCTTC
TRBJ1-5 - - TRBV5-1 CASSPLGLSNQPQHF TGCGCCAGCAGCCCTCTGGGGTTAAGCAATCAGCCCCAGCATTTT
TRBJ2-2 TRBD2 many TRBV4-3 CASSQDPSGNTGELFF TGCGCCAGCAGCCAAGATCCTAGCGGTAACACCGGGGAGCTGTTTTTT
TRBJ2-7 - - TRBV4-1 CASSQVIGTPYEQYF TGCGCCAGCAGCCAAGTCATAGGAACCCCCTACGAGCAGTACTTC
TRBJ2-3 - few TRBV28 CASKQTPRLYTDTQYF TGTGCCAGCAAACAAACACCACGACTGTACACAGATACGCAGTATTTT
TRBJ2-1 TRBD2 few TRBV6-2/TRBV6-3 CASRTTGRGQDNEQFF TGTGCCAGCAGAACCACGGGGAGGGGCCAAGACAATGAGCAGTTCTTC
TRBJ2-1 - - TRBV5-1 CASSRQGRINEQFF TGCGCCAGCAGTCGTCAGGGGAGGATCAATGAGCAGTTCTTC
TRBJ2-7 - - TRBV5-5 CASSLARVGYEQYF TGTGCCAGCAGCTTGGCCCGGGTTGGCTACGAGCAGTACTTC
TRBJ2-2 - - TRBV6-1 CASPQEGFSGELFF TGTGCCAGCCCACAGGAGGGTTTCTCCGGGGAGCTGTTTTTT
TRBJ2-1 TRBD2 - TRBV7-9 CASSLTGLAAINNEQFF TGTGCCAGCAGCTTAACGGGACTAGCGGCTATAAACAATGAGCAGTTCTTC